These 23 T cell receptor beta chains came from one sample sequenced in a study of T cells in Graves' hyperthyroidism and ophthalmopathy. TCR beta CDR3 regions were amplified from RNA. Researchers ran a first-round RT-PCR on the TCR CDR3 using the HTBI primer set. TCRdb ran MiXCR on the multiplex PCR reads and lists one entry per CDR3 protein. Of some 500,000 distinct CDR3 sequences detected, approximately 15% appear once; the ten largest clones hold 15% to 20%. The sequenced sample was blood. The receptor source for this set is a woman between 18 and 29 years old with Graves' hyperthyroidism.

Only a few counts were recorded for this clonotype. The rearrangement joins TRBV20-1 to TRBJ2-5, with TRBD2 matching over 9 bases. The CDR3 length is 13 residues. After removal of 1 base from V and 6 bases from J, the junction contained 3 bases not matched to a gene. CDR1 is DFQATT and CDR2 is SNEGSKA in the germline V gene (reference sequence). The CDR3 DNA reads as TGCAGTGCTAGAGGGCTAGCGGGACAGACCCAGTACTTC. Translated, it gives CSARGLAGQTQYF.

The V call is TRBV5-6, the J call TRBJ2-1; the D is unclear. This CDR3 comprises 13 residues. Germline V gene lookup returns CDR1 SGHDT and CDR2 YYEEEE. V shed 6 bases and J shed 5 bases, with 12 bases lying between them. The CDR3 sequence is CASKRFDDNEQFF. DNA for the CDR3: TGTGCCAGCAAACGGTTTGATGACAATGAGCAGTTCTTC.

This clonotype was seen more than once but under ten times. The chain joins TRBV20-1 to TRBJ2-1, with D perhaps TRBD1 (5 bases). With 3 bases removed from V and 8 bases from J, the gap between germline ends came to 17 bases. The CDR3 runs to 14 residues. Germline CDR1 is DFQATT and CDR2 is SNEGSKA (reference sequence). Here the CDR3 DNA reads TGCAGTGCTAGCAGGCAGGGTCTGATCGATGAGCAGTTCTTC. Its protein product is CSASRQGLIDEQFF.

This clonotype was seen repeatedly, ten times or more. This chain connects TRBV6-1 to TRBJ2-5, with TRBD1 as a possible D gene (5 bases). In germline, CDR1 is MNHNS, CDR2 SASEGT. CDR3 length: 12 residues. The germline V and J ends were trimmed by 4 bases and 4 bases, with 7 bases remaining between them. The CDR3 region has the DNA TGTGCCAGCAGTGCTAGGGGAGAGACCCAGTACTTC. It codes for CASSARGETQYF.

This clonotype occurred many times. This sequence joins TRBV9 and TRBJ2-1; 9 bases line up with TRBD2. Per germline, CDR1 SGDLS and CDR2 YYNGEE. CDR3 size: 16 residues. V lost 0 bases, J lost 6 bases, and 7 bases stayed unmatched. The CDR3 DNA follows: TGTGCCAGCAGCGTAGCCAGCGGGAGGATAATCAATGAGCAGTTCTTC. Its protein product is CASSVASGRIINEQFF.

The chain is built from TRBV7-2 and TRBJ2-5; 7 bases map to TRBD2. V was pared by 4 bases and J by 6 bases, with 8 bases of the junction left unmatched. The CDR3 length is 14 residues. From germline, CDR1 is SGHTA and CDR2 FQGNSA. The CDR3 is CASSSAGVLKTQYF. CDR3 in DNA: TGTGCCAGCAGCTCGGCGGGAGTACTGAAGACCCAGTACTTC. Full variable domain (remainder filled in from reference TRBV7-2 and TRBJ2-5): GAGVSQSPSNKVTEKGKDVELRCDPISGHTALYWYRQSLGQGLEFLIYFQGNSAPDKSGLPSDRFSAERTGGSVSTLTIQRTQQEDSAVYLCASSSAGVLKTQYFGPGTRLLVL.

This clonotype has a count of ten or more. CDR3: CASSSGTGGYEQYV. Written as DNA, the CDR3 is TGTGCCAGCAGCTCCGGGACAGGGGGTTACGAGCAGTACGTC. The chain joins TRBV5-6 to TRBJ2-7; 11 bases line up with TRBD1. The V segment lost 3 bases and the J segment 4 bases; nucleotides outside the gene matches: 3. Germline values: CDR1 SGHDT, CDR2 YYEEEE. The CDR3 is 14 residues long.

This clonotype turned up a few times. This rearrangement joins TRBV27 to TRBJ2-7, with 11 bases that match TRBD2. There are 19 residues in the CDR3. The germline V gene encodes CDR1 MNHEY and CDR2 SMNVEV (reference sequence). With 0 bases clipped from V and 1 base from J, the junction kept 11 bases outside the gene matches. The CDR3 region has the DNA TGTGCCAGCAGTTTATCAACCGGACTAGCGGGCCAGGAATCCTACGAGCAGTACTTC. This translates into CASSLSTGLAGQESYEQYF.

CDR3 protein: CATSRDVGDTQYF. The CDR3 DNA reads as TGTGCCACCAGCAGAGATGTCGGGGATACGCAGTATTTT. The chain carries TRBV15 and TRBJ2-3, with D unresolved. The CDR3 contains 13 residues. The V and J ends lost 0 bases and 6 bases respectively, with 7 bases between them. The V gene's germline CDR1 is LNHNV and CDR2 YYDKDF (reference sequence).

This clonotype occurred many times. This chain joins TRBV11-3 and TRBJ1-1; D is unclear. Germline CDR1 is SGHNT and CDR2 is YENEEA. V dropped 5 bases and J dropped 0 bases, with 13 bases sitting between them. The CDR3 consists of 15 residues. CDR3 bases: TGTGCCAGCAGCCCCCCGGCTCAAATGAACACTGAAGCTTTCTTT. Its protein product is CASSPPAQMNTEAFF.

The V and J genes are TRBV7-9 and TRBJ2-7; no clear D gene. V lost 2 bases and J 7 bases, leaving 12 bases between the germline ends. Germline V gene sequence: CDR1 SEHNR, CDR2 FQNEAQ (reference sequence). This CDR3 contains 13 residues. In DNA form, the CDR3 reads TGTGCCAGCAGCTTAAATGTCTTGGCGGAGCAGTACTTC. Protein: CASSLNVLAEQYF.

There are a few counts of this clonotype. The CDR3 loop is CASTFNTEAFF. In nucleotides, the CDR3 is TGTGCCAGCACCTTCAACACTGAAGCTTTCTTT. The genes are TRBV6-1 and TRBJ1-1, with unresolved D. Germline V gene lookup returns CDR1 MNHNS and CDR2 SASEGT. There are 11 residues in the CDR3. V lost 7 bases and J 2 bases, leaving 5 bases between the germline ends.

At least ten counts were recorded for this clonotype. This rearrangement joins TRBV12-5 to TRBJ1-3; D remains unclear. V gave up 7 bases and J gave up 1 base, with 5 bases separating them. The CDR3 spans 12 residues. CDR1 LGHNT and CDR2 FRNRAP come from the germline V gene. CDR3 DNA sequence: TGTGCTAGTGCTTCATCTGGAAACACCATATATTTT. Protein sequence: CASASSGNTIYF.

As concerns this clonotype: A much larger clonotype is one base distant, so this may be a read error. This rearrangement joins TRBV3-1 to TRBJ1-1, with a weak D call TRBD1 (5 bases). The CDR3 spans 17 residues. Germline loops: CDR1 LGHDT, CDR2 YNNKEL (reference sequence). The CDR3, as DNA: TGTGCCAGCAGCCAAGATGTCAGGGCGGCTGGGAACACTGAAGCTCTCTTT. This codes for CASSQDVRAAGNTEALF.

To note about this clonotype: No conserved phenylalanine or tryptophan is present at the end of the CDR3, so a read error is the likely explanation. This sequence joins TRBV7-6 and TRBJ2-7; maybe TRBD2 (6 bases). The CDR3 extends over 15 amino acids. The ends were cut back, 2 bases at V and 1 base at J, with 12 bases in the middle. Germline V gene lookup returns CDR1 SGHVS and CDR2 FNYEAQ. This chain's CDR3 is CASSLNGRGSYEQYL. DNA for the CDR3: TGTGCCAGCAGCTTAAACGGGCGGGGTTCCTACGAGCAGTACTTA.

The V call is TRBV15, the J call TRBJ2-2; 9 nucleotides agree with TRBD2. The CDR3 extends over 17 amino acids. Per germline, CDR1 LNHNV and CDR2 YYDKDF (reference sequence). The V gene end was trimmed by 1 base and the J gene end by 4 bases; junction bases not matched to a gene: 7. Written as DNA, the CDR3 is TGTGCCACCAGCAGAGGAAAAACTAGCGGGCCCACCGGGGAGCTGTTTTTT. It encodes CATSRGKTSGPTGELFF.

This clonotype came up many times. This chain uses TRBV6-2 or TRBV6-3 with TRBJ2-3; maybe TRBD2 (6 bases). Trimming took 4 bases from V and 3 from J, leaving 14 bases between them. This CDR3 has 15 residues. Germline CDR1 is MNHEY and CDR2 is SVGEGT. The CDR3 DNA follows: TGTGCCAGCAGTTCTGGGGCGGGAAGTACAGATACGCAGTATTTT. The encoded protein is CASSSGAGSTDTQYF.

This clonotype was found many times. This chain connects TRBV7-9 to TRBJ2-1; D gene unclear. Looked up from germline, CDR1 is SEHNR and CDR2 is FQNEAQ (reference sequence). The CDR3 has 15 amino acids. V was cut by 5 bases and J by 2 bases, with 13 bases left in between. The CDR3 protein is CASSNLVSAYNEQFF. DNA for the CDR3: TGTGCCAGCAGCAACTTAGTAAGTGCCTACAATGAGCAGTTCTTC. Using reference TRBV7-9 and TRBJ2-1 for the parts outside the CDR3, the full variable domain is DTGVSQNPRHKITKRGQNVTFRCDPISEHNRLYWYRQTLGQGPEFLTYFQNEAQLEKSRLLSDRFSAERPKGSFSTLEIQRTEQGDSAMYLCASSNLVSAYNEQFFGPGTRLTVL.

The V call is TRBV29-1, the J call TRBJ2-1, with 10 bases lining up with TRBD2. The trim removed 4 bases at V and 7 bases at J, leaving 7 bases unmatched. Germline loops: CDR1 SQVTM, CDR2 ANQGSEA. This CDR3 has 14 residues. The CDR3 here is CSVGASGSQNEQFF. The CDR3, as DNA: TGCAGCGTTGGGGCTAGCGGGAGTCAAAATGAGCAGTTCTTC.

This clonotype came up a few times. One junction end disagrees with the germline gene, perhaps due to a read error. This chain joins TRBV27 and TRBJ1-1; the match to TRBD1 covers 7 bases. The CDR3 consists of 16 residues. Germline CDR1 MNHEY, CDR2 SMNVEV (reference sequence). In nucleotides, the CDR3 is TGTGTCAGCAGTTTATCACTCATTAGGGGGCGGGCTGAAGCTTTCTTT. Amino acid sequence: CVSSLSLIRGRAEAFF.

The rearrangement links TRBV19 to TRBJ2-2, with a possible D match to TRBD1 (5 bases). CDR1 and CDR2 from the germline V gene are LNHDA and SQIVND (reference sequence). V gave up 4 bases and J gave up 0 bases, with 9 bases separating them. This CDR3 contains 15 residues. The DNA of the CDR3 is TGTGCCAGTAGTAACCAGGGCGCGAACACCGGGGAGCTGTTTTTT. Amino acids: CASSNQGANTGELFF.

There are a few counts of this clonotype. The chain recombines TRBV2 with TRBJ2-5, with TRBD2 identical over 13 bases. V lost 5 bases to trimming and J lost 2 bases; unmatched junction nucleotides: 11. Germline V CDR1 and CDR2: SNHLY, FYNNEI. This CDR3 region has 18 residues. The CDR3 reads CASSSATSGRKGQETQYF. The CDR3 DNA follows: TGTGCCAGCAGTTCCGCGACTAGCGGGAGGAAAGGGCAAGAGACCCAGTACTTC.

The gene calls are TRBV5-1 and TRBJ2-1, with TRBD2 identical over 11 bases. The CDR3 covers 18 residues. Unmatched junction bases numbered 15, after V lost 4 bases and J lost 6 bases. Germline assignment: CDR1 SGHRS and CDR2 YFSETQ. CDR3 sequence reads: CASSPAPLAGDGGNEQFF. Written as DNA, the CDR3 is TGCGCCAGCAGCCCCGCCCCACTAGCGGGAGATGGGGGCAATGAGCAGTTCTTC.